Described below is a single T cell receptor (beta chain) sequence and its context. Its specificity is unknown. These data are taken from a study of cytomegalovirus exposure and HLA in healthy donors. General observations from the study: Across donors, most TCRs were seen rarely, yet some public ones were widespread.

Measured with immunoSEQ multiplex PCR; TCRdb has only the in-frame clones, and not every one. The sample lists 260,000 or so clones; about 92% were seen once. Separation from the approximately 720-subject first cohort characterized the approximately 120-subject validation cohort, to which the donors belonged. The junction had 4 bases not matched to a gene; V was cut back by 4 bases and J by 2 bases. The germline V gene has CDR1 SGHDT and CDR2 YYEEEE. CDR3 length: 14 residues. Sequenced: PBMCs. This receptor was obtained from a woman under 40 in good health and CMV-seronegative. The J gene is TRBJ2-7, the V gene TRBV5-6; TRBD1 matches at 9 bases. CDR3 in DNA: TGTGCCAGCAGCGCGGGACAGGGTACCTACGAGCAGTACTTC. Translation gives CASSAGQGTYEQYF.